This TCR beta chain appears in the sequencing data of a study of CD8 T cells in ankylosing spondylitis. Using quantitative 5'-RACE with molecular barcodes, the authors made TCR beta libraries. Via MiXCR, TCRdb re-called the 5' RACE reads, giving one row per CDR3 protein. This sample carries about 220,000 distinct CDR3 sequences, about 18% of them seen once, and the ten largest clones take approximately 42%. The V end was cut by 5 bases, the J end by 6 bases, with 20 bases between. This CDR3 spans 15 amino acids. Details on this clonotype: Its antigen remains unknown.

Regarding the study as a whole: Clones linked to the disease showed a CD8+ phenotype. They occurred at relatively low frequencies in peripheral blood. Past studies reported some motif variants in reactive arthritis synovial fluid and blood. Ankylosing spondylitis blood appeared to be characterized by a TCR beta motif of roughly eight highly homologous variants. Disease-linked clones were reportedly significantly enriched in matched ankylosing spondylitis synovial fluid.

Input material: blood, either unsorted or a sorted T cell fraction (not recorded which). The clonotype originates from a male donor with ankylosing spondylitis. The gene calls are TRBV12-3 or TRBV12-4 and TRBJ2-7; D unresolved. CDR3 DNA sequence: TGTGCCAGCAGTCTCCGGACCGACCATAAGGCCGAGCAGTACTTC. Translated: CASSLRTDHKAEQYF.